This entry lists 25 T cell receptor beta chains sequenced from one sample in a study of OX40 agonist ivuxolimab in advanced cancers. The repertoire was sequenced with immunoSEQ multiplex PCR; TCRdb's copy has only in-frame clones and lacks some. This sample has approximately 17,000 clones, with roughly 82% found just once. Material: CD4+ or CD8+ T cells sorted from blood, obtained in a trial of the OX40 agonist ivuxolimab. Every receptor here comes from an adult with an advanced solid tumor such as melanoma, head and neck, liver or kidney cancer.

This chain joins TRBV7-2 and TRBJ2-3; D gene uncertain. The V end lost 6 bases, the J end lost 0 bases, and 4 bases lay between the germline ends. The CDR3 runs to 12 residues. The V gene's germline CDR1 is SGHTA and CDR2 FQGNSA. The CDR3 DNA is TGTGCCAGCAGGCAGAGCACAGATACGCAGTATTTT. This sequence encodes CASRQSTDTQYF.

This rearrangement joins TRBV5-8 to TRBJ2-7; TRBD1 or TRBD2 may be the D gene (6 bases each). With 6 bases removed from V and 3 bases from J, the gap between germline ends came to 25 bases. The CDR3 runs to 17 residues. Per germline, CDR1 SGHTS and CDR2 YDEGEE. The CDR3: CASTGRQAGGRFYEQYF. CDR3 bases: TGTGCCAGCACAGGGCGACAGGCAGGAGGGAGGTTCTACGAGCAGTACTTC.

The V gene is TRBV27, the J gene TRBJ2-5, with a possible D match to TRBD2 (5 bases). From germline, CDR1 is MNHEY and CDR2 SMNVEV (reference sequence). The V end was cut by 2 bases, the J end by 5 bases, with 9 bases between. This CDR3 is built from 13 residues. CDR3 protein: CASSLGRMETQYF. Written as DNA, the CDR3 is TGTGCCAGCAGTTTAGGGAGAATGGAGACCCAGTACTTC.

The CDR3 spells CASSARGEPYEQYF. CDR3 DNA: TGTGCCAGCAGCGCGAGGGGGGAGCCGTACGAGCAGTACTTC. The V and J genes are TRBV9 and TRBJ2-7; D could derive from TRBD1 or TRBD2 (6 bases each). The germline V gene has CDR1 SGDLS and CDR2 YYNGEE. Trimming stripped 3 bases from V and 4 bases from J, with 14 bases between. This CDR3 is 14 amino acids long.

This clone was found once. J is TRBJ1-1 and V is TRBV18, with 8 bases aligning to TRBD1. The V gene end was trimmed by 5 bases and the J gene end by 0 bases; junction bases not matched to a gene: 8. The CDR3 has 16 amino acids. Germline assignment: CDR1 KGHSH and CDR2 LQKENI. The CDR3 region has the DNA TGTGCCAGCTCAGACGCGGGACAGGCCATGAACACTGAAGCTTTCTTT. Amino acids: CASSDAGQAMNTEAFF.

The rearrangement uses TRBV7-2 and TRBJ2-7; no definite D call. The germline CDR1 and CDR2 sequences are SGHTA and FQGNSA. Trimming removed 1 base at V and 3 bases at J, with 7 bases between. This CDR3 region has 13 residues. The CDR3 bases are TGTGCCAGCAGCTTAGTTGGCCTCTACGAGCAGTACTTC. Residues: CASSLVGLYEQYF.

DNA for the CDR3: TGCGCCAGCCGCCCCGGGGCTAGCACCTACAATGAGCAGTTCTTC. Translated: CASRPGASTYNEQFF. The rearrangement uses TRBV5-1 and TRBJ2-1; D may be TRBD1 or TRBD2 (5 bases each). The CDR3 is made up of 15 amino acids. CDR1 and CDR2 from the germline V gene are SGHRS and YFSETQ. Trimming removed 7 bases at V and 2 bases at J, with 16 bases between.

CDR3 coding DNA: TGTGCCAGCAGCCAACTTGGAAGCCTCAATGAGCAGTTCTTC. Residues: CASSQLGSLNEQFF. This chain connects TRBV11-1 to TRBJ2-1; D uncertain. This CDR3 has 14 amino acids. The V gene lost 5 bases and the J gene lost 6 bases, with 14 bases spanning the gap. Looked up from germline, CDR1 is SGHAT and CDR2 is FQDESV (reference sequence).

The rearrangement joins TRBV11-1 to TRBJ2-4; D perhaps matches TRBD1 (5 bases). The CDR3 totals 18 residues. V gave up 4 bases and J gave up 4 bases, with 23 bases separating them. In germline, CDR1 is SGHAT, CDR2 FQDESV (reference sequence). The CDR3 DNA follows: TGTGCCAGCAGCTCCGATCGGTCGGGCAGGGCGTTGAAAAACATTCAGTACTTC. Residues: CASSSDRSGRALKNIQYF.

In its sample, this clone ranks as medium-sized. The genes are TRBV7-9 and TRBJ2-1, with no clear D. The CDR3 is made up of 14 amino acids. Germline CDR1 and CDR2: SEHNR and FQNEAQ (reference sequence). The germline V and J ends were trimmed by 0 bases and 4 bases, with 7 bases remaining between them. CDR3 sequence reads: CASSLARAYNEQFF. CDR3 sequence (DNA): TGTGCCAGCAGCTTAGCGCGCGCGTACAATGAGCAGTTCTTC.

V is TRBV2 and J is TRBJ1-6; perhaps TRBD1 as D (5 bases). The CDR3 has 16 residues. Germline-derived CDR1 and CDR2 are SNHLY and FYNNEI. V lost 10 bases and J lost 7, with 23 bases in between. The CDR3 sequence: CATVNGAQTGNSPLHF. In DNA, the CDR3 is TGTGCCACCGTAAATGGGGCCCAAACAGGCAATTCACCCCTCCACTTT.

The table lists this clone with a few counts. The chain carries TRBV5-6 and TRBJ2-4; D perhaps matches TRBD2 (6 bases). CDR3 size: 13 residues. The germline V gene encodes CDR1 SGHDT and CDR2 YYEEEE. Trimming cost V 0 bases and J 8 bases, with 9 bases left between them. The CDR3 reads CASSLGGGDIQYF. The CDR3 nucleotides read TGTGCCAGCAGCTTGGGGGGAGGCGACATTCAGTACTTC.

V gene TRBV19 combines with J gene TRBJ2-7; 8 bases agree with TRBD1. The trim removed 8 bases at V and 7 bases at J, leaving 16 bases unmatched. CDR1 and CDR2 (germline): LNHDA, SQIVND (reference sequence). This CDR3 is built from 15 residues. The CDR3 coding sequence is TGTGCCAGTTCCATACCAGGGGGCTCGGGGATAGAGCAGTACTTC. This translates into CASSIPGGSGIEQYF.

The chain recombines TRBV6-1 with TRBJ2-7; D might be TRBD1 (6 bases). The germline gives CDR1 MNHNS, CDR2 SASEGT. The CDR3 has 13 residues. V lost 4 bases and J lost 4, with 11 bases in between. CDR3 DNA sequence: TGTGCCAGCAGTGCACAGGGTATGTACGAGCAGTACTTC. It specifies CASSAQGMYEQYF.

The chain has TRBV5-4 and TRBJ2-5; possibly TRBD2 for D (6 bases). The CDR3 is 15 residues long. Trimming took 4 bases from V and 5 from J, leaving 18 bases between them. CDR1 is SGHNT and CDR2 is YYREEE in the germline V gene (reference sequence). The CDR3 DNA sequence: TGTGCCAGCAGCATCGGTGCAGGGAGGACGGAGACCCAGTACTTC. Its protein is CASSIGAGRTETQYF. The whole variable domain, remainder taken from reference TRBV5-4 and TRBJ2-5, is ETGVTQSPTHLIKTRGQQVTLRCSSQSGHNTVSWYQQALGQGPQFIFQYYREEENGRGNFPPRFSGLQFPNYSSELNVNALELDDSALYLCASSIGAGRTETQYFGPGTRLLVL.

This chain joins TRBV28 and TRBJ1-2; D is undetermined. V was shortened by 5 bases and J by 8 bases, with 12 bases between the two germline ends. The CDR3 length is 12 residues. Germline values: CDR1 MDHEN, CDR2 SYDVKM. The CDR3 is CASSRTAGGYTF. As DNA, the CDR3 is TGTGCCAGCAGTAGAACAGCAGGCGGCTACACCTTC.

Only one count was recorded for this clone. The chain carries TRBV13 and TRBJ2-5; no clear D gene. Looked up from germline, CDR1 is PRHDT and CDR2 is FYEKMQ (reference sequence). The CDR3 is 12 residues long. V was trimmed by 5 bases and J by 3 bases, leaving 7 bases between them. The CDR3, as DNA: TGTGCCAGCAGCCCCTTAAAAGAGACCCAGTACTTC. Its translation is CASSPLKETQYF.

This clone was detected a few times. For the CDR3, the DNA is TGTGCCATCAGTCCTAACCGGGACAGTAACTATGGCTACACCTTC. Protein: CAISPNRDSNYGYTF. V usage is TRBV10-3 and J usage is TRBJ1-2; 7 nucleotides match TRBD1. Trimming removed 5 bases from V and 1 base from J; junction bases left unmatched: 7. The germline V gene has CDR1 ENHRY and CDR2 SYGVKD. The CDR3 loop spans 15 amino acids.

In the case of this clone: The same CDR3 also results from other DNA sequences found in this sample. Here the CDR3 reads CASSPQAGADYEQYF. For the CDR3, the DNA is TGTGCCAGCTCACCGCAAGCAGGGGCGGACTACGAGCAGTACTTC. The chain uses TRBV18 and TRBJ2-7; weak D call: TRBD1 (6 bases). V lost 3 bases, J lost 3 bases, and 15 bases lay in between. Germline CDR1 reads KGHSH; CDR2 reads LQKENI. This CDR3 has 15 amino acids.

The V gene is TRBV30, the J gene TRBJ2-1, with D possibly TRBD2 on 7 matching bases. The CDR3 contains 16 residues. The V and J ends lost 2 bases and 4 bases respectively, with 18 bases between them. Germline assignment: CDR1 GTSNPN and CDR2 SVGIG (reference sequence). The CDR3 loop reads CAWSMRGTKSYNEQFF. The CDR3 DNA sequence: TGTGCCTGGAGTATGAGGGGGACTAAATCATACAATGAGCAGTTCTTC.

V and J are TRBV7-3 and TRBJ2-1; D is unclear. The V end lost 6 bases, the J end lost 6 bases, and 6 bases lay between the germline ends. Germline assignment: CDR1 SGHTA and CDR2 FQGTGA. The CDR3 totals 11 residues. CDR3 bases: TGTGCCAGCAGTAATACCAATGAGCAGTTCTTC. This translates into CASSNTNEQFF.

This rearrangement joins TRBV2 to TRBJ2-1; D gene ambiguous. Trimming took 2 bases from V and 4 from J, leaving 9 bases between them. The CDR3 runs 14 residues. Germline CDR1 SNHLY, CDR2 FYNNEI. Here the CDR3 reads CASSESSGYNEQFF. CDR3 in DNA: TGTGCCAGCAGTGAATCCTCAGGTTACAATGAGCAGTTCTTC.

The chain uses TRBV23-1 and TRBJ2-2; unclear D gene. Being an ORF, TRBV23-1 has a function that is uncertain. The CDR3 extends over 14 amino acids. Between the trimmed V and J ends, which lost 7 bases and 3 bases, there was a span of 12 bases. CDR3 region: CASKLQIYTGELFF. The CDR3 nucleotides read TGCGCCAGCAAATTACAGATTTACACCGGGGAGCTGTTTTTT.

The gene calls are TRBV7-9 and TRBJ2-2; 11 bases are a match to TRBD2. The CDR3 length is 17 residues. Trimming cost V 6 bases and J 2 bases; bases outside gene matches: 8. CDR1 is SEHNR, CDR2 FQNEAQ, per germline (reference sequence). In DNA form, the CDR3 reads TGTGCCAGCAGTTACCACGGGACTAGCGGCAACACCGGGGAGCTGTTTTTT. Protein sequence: CASSYHGTSGNTGELFF.

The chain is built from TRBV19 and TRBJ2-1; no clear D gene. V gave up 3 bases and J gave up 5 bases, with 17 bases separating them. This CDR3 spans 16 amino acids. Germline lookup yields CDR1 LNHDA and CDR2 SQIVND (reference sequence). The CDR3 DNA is TGTGCCAGTAGTATGTGGCGAGGAGCCGGAGACAATGAGCAGTTCTTC. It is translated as CASSMWRGAGDNEQFF.